These 9 T cell receptor beta chains originate from one sample sequenced in a study of CD8 T cells in Susac syndrome. A quantity of about 0.5 to 1 ug RNA underwent reverse transcription using random hexamers. TCRdb processed the immunoSEQ multiplex PCR reads anew with MiXCR; each CDR3 protein has one entry. The sample lists some 200,000 distinct CDR3 sequences; 75% to 95% were seen once. The sequencing sample was made of CD4+ T cells from PBMCs. The receptors originated from a human donor with Susac syndrome.

The chain couples TRBV13 to TRBJ1-3; D is uncertain. Per germline, CDR1 PRHDT and CDR2 FYEKMQ (reference sequence). CDR3 length: 13 residues. Trimming removed 1 base at V and 11 bases at J, with 12 bases between. Written as DNA, the CDR3 is TGTGCCAGCAGCTTAGCCCACGTTCTCTCCATATATTTT. This sequence encodes CASSLAHVLSIYF.

V usage is TRBV12-3 or TRBV12-4 and J usage is TRBJ2-7, with D perhaps matching TRBD2 (5 bases). The ends were cut back, 3 bases at V and 3 bases at J, with 12 bases in the middle. The CDR3 is made up of 14 amino acids. CDR3 DNA: TGTGCCAGCAGTTTCGGGGATCTCATCTACGAGCAGTACTTC. Translating gives CASSFGDLIYEQYF.

The chain combines TRBV7-9 with TRBJ2-7; D may be TRBD1 (6 bases). Germline V gene lookup returns CDR1 SEHNR and CDR2 FQNEAQ (reference sequence). This CDR3 contains 14 residues. The V and J ends lost 0 bases and 3 bases respectively, with 9 bases between them. This chain's CDR3 is CASSLAGTLYEQYF. CDR3 coding DNA: TGTGCCAGCAGCTTAGCCGGGACACTCTACGAGCAGTACTTC.

This rearrangement joins TRBV11-3 to TRBJ2-3; D gene ambiguous. Germline loops: CDR1 SGHNT, CDR2 YENEEA. CDR3 length: 14 amino acids. The V end was cut by 3 bases, the J end by 3 bases, with 10 bases between. CDR3 residues: CASSLSTATDTQYF. The CDR3 DNA reads TGTGCCAGCAGCTTGTCAACGGCGACAGATACGCAGTATTTT.

V usage is TRBV5-1 and J usage is TRBJ2-1; 9 nucleotides line up with TRBD2. Germline V gene sequence: CDR1 SGHRS, CDR2 YFSETQ. The CDR3 is made up of 14 amino acids. V lost 5 bases to trimming and J lost 4 bases; unmatched junction nucleotides: 4. The chain's CDR3 is CASRRGGKYNEQFF. CDR3 coding DNA: TGCGCCAGCAGGCGGGGGGGGAAATACAATGAGCAGTTCTTC. The full variable domain, completed using reference TRBV5-1 and TRBJ2-1, is KAGVTQTPRYLIKTRGQQVTLSCSPISGHRSVSWYQQTPGQGLQFLFEYFSETQRNKGNFPGRFSGRQFSNSRSEMNVSTLELGDSALYLCASRRGGKYNEQFFGPGTRLTVL.

This sequence joins TRBV6-5 and TRBJ1-2; a weak D match, TRBD1 (5 bases). CDR1 is MNHEY and CDR2 is SVGAGI in the germline V gene. V lost 6 bases and J lost 5, with 13 bases in between. The CDR3 has 13 amino acids. This CDR3 reads CASRSPGGYGYTF. The CDR3 DNA is TGTGCCAGCAGGTCACCGGGGGGTTATGGCTACACCTTC.

The chain combines TRBV4-1 with TRBJ2-7; no definite D call. The CDR3 spans 15 residues. V was cut by 4 bases and J by 3 bases, with 16 bases left in between. Germline values: CDR1 MGHRA, CDR2 YSYEKL. CDR3 region: CASSPREPWLYEQYF. The CDR3 nucleotides are TGCGCCAGCAGCCCCCGAGAGCCCTGGCTCTACGAGCAGTACTTC.

The chain employs TRBV20-1 and TRBJ1-4, with 8 bases matching TRBD1. The trim removed 6 bases at V and 6 bases at J, leaving 6 bases unmatched. The CDR3 runs to 13 residues. Germline loops: CDR1 DFQATT, CDR2 SNEGSKA (reference sequence). This CDR3 is CSAILDRDEKLFF. The CDR3 DNA reads as TGCAGTGCCATTTTGGACAGGGATGAAAAACTGTTTTTT.

The chain uses TRBV27 and TRBJ1-2; 7 bases map to TRBD1. Germline values: CDR1 MNHEY, CDR2 SMNVEV (reference sequence). The CDR3 runs 13 residues. Trimming cost V 2 bases and J 4 bases; bases outside gene matches: 1. DNA of the CDR3: TGTGCCAGCAGTTTACGACAGGGCTATGGCTACACCTTC. Its translation: CASSLRQGYGYTF.